This T cell receptor beta chain is drawn from a study of beta chain features in type 1 diabetes. Study-wide points: A greater similarity of naive, central memory and Treg TCRB repertoires was seen among patients than among healthy donors. It was possible that PCR favored shorter templates, equally so in patients and controls. Type 1 diabetes patients had TCRB CDR3s that were shorter (moderately but significantly so) in all four CD4+ subsets.

The CDR3 has 12 amino acids. This clone was observed a few times. Its antigen is unknown. Of the isolated RNA, all was reverse transcribed, and so the sequenced material was expressed TCRB transcripts. Only in-frame clones appear in the TCRdb table, and some are missing; sequencing was by immunoSEQ multiplex PCR. Of under 950,000 clones listed, roughly a sixth are singletons. This rearrangement joins TRBV21-1 to TRBJ2-3. TRBV21-1 is an annotated pseudogene. The sequence was obtained from a woman aged 18-35 years in good health. The sample was naive CD4+ T cells from blood. CDR3 coding DNA: TGTGCCAGCAGTCCAAAGACAGATACGCAGTATTTT. Its translation is CASSPKTDTQYF.